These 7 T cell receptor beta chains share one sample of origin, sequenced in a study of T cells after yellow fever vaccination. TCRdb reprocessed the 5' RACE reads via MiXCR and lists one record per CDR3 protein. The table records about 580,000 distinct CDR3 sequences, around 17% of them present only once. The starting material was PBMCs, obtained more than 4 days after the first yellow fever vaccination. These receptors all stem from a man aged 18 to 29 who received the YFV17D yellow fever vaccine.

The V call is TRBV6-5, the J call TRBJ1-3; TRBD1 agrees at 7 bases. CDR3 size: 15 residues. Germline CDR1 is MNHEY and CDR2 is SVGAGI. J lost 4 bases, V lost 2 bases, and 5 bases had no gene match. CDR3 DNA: TGTGCCAGCAGTTACACCCAGGGGGAGGGAAACACCATATATTTT. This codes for CASSYTQGEGNTIYF.

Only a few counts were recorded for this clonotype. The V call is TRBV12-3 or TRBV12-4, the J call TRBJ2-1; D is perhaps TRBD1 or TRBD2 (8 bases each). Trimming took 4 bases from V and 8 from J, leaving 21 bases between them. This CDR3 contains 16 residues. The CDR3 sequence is CASSSGGAGGIHEQFF. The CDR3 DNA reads TGTGCCAGCAGTTCGGGAGGGGCAGGGGGCATTCATGAGCAGTTCTTC.

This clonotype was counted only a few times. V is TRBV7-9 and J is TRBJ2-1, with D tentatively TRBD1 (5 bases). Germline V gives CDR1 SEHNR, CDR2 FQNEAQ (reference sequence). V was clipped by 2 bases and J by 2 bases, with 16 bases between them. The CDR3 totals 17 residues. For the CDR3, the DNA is TGTGCCAGCAGCTTAAATCCCGCAGGGCCGGCCTACAATGAGCAGTTCTTC. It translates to CASSLNPAGPAYNEQFF.

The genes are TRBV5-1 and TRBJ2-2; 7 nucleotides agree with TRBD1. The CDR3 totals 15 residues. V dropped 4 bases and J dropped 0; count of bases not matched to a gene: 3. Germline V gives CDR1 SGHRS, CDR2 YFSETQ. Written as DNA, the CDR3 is TGCGCCAGCAGCATGGGACAGACGAACACCGGGGAGCTGTTTTTT. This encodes CASSMGQTNTGELFF.

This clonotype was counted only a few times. For the CDR3, the DNA is TGCGCCAGCCGGGCTGCACAGGATTATGGCTACACCTTC. Encoded protein: CASRAAQDYGYTF. The chain is built from TRBV5-1 and TRBJ1-2, with a possible D match to TRBD1 (5 bases). V lost 7 bases, J lost 5 bases, and 15 bases lay in between. CDR1 is SGHRS, CDR2 YFSETQ, per germline. The CDR3 is 13 amino acids.

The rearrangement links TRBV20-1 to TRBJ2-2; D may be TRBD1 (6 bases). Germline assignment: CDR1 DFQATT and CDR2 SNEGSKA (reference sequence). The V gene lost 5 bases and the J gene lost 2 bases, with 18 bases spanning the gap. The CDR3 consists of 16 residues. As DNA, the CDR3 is TGCAGTGCTGCCGGTCGAGGGGGACCTAACACCGGGGAGCTGTTTTTT. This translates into CSAAGRGGPNTGELFF.

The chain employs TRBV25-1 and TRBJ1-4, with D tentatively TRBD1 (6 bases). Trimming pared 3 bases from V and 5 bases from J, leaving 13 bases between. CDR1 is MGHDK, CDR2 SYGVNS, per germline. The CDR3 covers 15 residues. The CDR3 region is CASSDSWGRNEKLFF. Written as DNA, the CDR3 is TGTGCCAGCAGTGATTCATGGGGGCGAAATGAAAAACTGTTTTTT. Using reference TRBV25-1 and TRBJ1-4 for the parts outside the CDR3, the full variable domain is EADIYQTPRYLVIGTGKKITLECSQTMGHDKMYWYQQDPGMELHLIHYSYGVNSTEKGDLSSESTVSRIRTEHFPLTLESARPSHTSQYLCASSDSWGRNEKLFFGSGTQLSVL.